Listed below are T cell receptor beta chains from one sample, sequenced in a study of response to subunit inactivated influenza vaccine. TCRdb recomputed calls from the RT-PCR reads with MiXCR, one row per CDR3 protein. This table has more than 600,000 distinct CDR3 sequences, approximately 17% appearing once. Sequenced material: PBMCs from blood, taken more than 4 days after vaccination. The source of these receptors is a man aged 50 or older who received an inactivated influenza vaccine. Each CDR3 is given with its conserved first and last residue. Each record gives: J gene, clone size, V gene, D gene, CDR3 DNA, CDR3 protein. The D gene is left open where the match is weak. Not all rows give a size; the values are once, few, many and, for expanded clones, a class.

TRBJ1-3 | - | TRBV6-5 | - | TGTGCCAGCAGTTACGACTGGAGCTCTGGAAACACCATATATTTT | CASSYDWSSGNTIYF
TRBJ2-3 | few | TRBV10-1 | - | TGCGCCAGCAGTGACCCGTCGTGGGGCACAGATACGCAGTATTTT | CASSDPSWGTDTQYF
TRBJ2-7 | - | TRBV7-8 | - | TGTGCCAGCAGTTCCGCCGAGAGCTCCTACGAGCAGTACTTC | CASSSAESSYEQYF
TRBJ2-7 | - | TRBV28 | - | TGTGCCAGCAGCGTAAGGATTGAGGACGAGCAGTACTTC | CASSVRIEDEQYF
TRBJ2-1 | few | TRBV10-3 | - | TGTGCCATCAGTGATCCACAGGGCTTAAATGAGCAGTTCTTC | CAISDPQGLNEQFF
TRBJ2-3 | many | TRBV6-1 | - | TGTGCCAGCAGTCGCCTAATAGGGGGGCTGCCCCGCACAGATACGCAGTATTTT | CASSRLIGGLPRTDTQYF
TRBJ2-1 | - | TRBV27 | - | TGTGCCGCTGGCGACAATGAGCAGTTCTTC | CAAGDNEQFF
TRBJ2-1 | - | TRBV7-9 | - | TGTGCCAGCAGCTTAGCACTAGCCCTATACAATGAGCAGTTCTTC | CASSLALALYNEQFF
TRBJ2-5 | once | TRBV5-1 | TRBD2 | TGCGCCAGCAGCTTGGCCCTAGCGGGAGTTGGTTTGGAGACCCAGTACTTC | CASSLALAGVGLETQYF
TRBJ1-5 | - | TRBV9 | - | TGTGCCAGCAGCGCACAGGGTTCGGGCCAGCCCCAGCATTTT | CASSAQGSGQPQHF